This T cell receptor beta chain originates from a study of control samples from healthy donors and cancer patients. This clone has more than one count but fewer than ten. Germline-derived CDR1 and CDR2 are ENHRY and SYGVKD. Deletions cut 2 bases from V and 5 bases from J, with 6 bases between. This CDR3 has 13 amino acids. Generated by immunoSEQ multiplex PCR, the TCRdb table keeps only in-frame clones and is missing some. The table has 120,000 or so clones, 80% to 90% seen once; the top ten hold less than 9.5%. The J gene is TRBJ1-4, the V gene TRBV10-3; D is uncertain. This sequence originates from a middle-aged man in good health. Sequenced sample: blood. CDR3 sequence (DNA): TGTGCCATCAGTGAGCCTCGGAATGAAAAACTGTTTTTT. It encodes CAISEPRNEKLFF.